Below, 14 T cell receptor beta chains from the same sample are listed, as sequenced in a study of blood T cell repertoires in COVID-19. The repertoire was sequenced with immunoSEQ multiplex PCR; TCRdb's copy has only in-frame clones and lacks some. The sample lists around 230,000 clones, roughly 80% occurring once. Sequences were obtained from peripheral blood. All receptors derive from an elderly woman with acute or convalescent COVID-19.

The V gene is TRBV7-3, the J gene TRBJ1-4; TRBD1 is a possible D gene (5 bases). The CDR3 has 15 residues. The germline CDR1 and CDR2 sequences are SGHTA and FQGTGA. V was pared by 5 bases and J by 6 bases, with 16 bases between. The CDR3 region is CASSPTGRGDEKLFF. DNA of the CDR3: TGTGCCAGCAGCCCGACCGGACGGGGGGATGAAAAACTGTTTTTT.

The chain joins TRBV19 to TRBJ1-1, with 9 bases lining up with TRBD1. Germline lookup yields CDR1 LNHDA and CDR2 SQIVND (reference sequence). Trimming took 0 bases from V and 12 from J; bases not matched to a gene: 2. This CDR3 has 12 amino acids. In DNA form, the CDR3 reads TGTGCCAGTAGTATAGAGACAGGGGGAACTTTCTTT. It yields the protein CASSIETGGTFF.

V is TRBV24-1 and J is TRBJ1-1, with 7 bases that match TRBD1. V lost 12 bases and J lost 0; bases outside the gene matches: 9. The germline CDR1 and CDR2 sequences are KGHDR and SFDVKD. The CDR3 is 14 amino acids. CDR3 bases: TGTGCCGCCTGGGGGGACAGCATGAACACTGAAGCTTTCTTT. This sequence encodes CAAWGDSMNTEAFF.

This chain connects TRBV7-9 to TRBJ2-3; unclear D gene. The length of the CDR3 is 15 residues. The V gene lost 5 bases and the J gene lost 1 base, with 13 bases spanning the gap. The germline V gene encodes CDR1 SEHNR and CDR2 FQNEAQ (reference sequence). The CDR3 region has the DNA TGTGCCAGCAGCCGACCGACTGGCGGCACAGATACGCAGTATTTT. As protein: CASSRPTGGTDTQYF.

As to this clone: The same CDR3 is also encoded by other DNA sequences in this sample. V is TRBV12-3 or TRBV12-4 and J is TRBJ1-1, with D unresolved. With 5 bases removed from V and 1 base from J, the gap between germline ends came to 8 bases. The CDR3 is 13 residues long. The CDR3 DNA follows: TGTGCCAGCAGTCTCCGACAGAACACTGAAGCTTTCTTT. Its protein product is CASSLRQNTEAFF.

This chain connects TRBV12-2 to TRBJ2-5; the table's TRBD2 call for D was not verified on the DNA. TRBV12-2 is a listed pseudogene. CDR3 length equals 12 residues. The DNA for the CDR3 is TGTGCAAGTCGCTTGCGGGAAGAGACCCAGTACTTC. This translates into CASRLREETQYF.

V and J are TRBV7-6 and TRBJ2-5; TRBD2 aligns across 11 bases. The CDR3 runs 17 residues. CDR1 is SGHVS, CDR2 FNYEAQ, per germline. The trim removed 5 bases at V and 0 bases at J, leaving 8 bases unmatched. The CDR3: CASSLHIAGGDQETQYF. CDR3 DNA: TGTGCCAGCAGCCTCCACATAGCGGGAGGGGACCAAGAGACCCAGTACTTC.

The CDR3 nucleotides read TGTGCCAGCAGGGGACAGGGTCCCGGGGAGCTGTTTTTT. Encoded protein: CASRGQGPGELFF. The rearrangement links TRBV6-6 to TRBJ2-2, with 9 bases identical to TRBD1. J gave up 6 bases and V 6 bases, and 2 bases lay outside the gene matches. CDR3 size: 13 residues. CDR1 and CDR2 from the germline V gene are MNHNY and SVGAGI (reference sequence).

This chain links TRBV15 with TRBJ1-5, with a weak D call TRBD1 (6 bases). The V end lost 2 bases, the J end lost 3 bases, and 11 bases lay between the germline ends. The CDR3 contains 15 residues. Germline V lookup: CDR1 LNHNV, CDR2 YYDKDF (reference sequence). The CDR3 DNA reads as TGTGCCACCAGCAGATACGACAGGAACAATCAGCCCCAGCATTTT. Residues: CATSRYDRNNQPQHF.

The chain employs TRBV30 and TRBJ2-7; 11 positions agree with TRBD1. Germline CDR1 reads GTSNPN; CDR2 reads SVGIG (reference sequence). After removal of 2 bases from V and 11 bases from J, the junction contained 2 bases not matched to a gene. The CDR3 is 11 residues long. The CDR3 nucleotides read TGTGCCTGGAGTCTGGGACAGGGGGAGTACTTC. Translating it yields CAWSLGQGEYF.

The CDR3 loop reads CASSWGTGDGYTF. The CDR3 DNA reads TGCGCCAGCAGTTGGGGGACAGGGGATGGCTACACCTTC. This chain uses TRBV5-1 with TRBJ1-2; TRBD1 matches 10 bases. Trimming at V came to 5 bases and at J to 6 bases, leaving 4 bases not matched to a gene. The germline V gene has CDR1 SGHRS and CDR2 YFSETQ. This CDR3 contains 13 residues.

This sequence joins TRBV20-1 and TRBJ2-1; 7 positions match TRBD1. There are 14 residues in the CDR3. The germline gives CDR1 DFQATT, CDR2 SNEGSKA (reference sequence). V lost 3 bases, J lost 1 base, and 3 bases stayed unmatched. CDR3 nucleotide sequence: TGCAGTGCTAGTAGGGGGCATTCCTACAATGAGCAGTTCTTC. The encoded protein is CSASRGHSYNEQFF.

The chain recombines TRBV5-1 with TRBJ1-6; 8 bases fit TRBD1. Germline V lookup: CDR1 SGHRS, CDR2 YFSETQ. The V and J ends lost 0 bases and 7 bases, in that order; junction bases with no gene match: 3. This CDR3 contains 15 residues. CDR3 nucleotides: TGCGCCAGCAGCTTGGTGGACAGGGAGAATTCACCCCTCCACTTT. This translates into CASSLVDRENSPLHF. The full variable domain, its missing parts supplied by reference TRBV5-1 and TRBJ1-6, is KAGVTQTPRYLIKTRGQQVTLSCSPISGHRSVSWYQQTPGQGLQFLFEYFSETQRNKGNFPGRFSGRQFSNSRSEMNVSTLELGDSALYLCASSLVDRENSPLHFGNGTRLTVT.

This clone was recorded only once. The rearrangement links TRBV5-1 to TRBJ2-5, with D maybe TRBD2 (6 bases). In germline, CDR1 is SGHRS, CDR2 YFSETQ. V shed 5 bases and J shed 5 bases, with 19 bases lying between them. This CDR3 comprises 15 residues. CDR3 protein: CASSRGGAQSETQYF. Here the CDR3 DNA reads TGCGCCAGCAGTCGGGGCGGGGCCCAATCGGAGACCCAGTACTTC.